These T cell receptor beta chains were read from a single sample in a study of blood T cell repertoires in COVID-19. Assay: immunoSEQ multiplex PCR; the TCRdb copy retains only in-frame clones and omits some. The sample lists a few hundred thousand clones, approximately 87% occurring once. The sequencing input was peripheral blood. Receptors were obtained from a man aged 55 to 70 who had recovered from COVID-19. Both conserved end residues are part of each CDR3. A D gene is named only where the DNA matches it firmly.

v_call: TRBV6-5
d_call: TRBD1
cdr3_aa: CASRDSYEQYF

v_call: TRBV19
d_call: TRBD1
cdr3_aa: CASTIPFDRGRDLSNQPQHF

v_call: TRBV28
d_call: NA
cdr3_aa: CASSLFAEAFF

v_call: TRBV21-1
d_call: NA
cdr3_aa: CASSIRDRGSEQYF

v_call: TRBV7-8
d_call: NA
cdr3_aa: CASSWAENNSPLHF

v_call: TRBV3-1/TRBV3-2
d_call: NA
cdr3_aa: CASSRGEITGELFF

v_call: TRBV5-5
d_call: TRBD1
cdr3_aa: CASSSGQPDEKLFF

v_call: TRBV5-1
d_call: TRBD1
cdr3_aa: CASSLGQGSTDTQYF

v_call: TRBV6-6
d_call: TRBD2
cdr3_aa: CASSAGEETQYF

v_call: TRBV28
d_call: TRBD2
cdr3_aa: CASNPGGLAGNTGELFF

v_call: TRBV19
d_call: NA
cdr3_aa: CASTPGETYEQYF

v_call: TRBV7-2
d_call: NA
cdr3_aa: CASSLRSGYNQPQHF

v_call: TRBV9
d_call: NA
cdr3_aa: CASSVDQRHTDTQYF

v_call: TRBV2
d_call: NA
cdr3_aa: CAQRAGSYEQYF

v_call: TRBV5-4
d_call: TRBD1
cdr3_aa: CASTRQGTQGSPLHF

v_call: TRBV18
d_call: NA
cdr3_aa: CASSPRDTDTQYF

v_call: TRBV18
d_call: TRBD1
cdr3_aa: CASSSTGGFPKNIQYF

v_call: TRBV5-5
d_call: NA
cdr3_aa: CASQAGNTEAFF

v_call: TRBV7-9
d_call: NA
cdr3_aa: CASSPQFDTIYF

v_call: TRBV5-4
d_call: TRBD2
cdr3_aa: CASSSPAAGATDTQYF

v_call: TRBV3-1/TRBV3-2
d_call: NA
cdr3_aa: CASSPSFAGGGRISHSPLHF

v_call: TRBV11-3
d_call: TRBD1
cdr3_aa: CASSLGTVSGEQYF

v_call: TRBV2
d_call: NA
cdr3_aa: CASSEFSGYNEQFF

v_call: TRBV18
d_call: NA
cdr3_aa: CASSLDREYQPQHF

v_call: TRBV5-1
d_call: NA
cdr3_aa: CASSPADREDTGELFF

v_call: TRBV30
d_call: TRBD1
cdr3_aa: CAGQGNTYNEQFF

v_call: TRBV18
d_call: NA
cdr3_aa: CASSPMERGQPQHF

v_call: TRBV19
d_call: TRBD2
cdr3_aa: CASSTSPLAGSEQYF